This T cell receptor beta chain comes out of a study of cytomegalovirus exposure and HLA in healthy donors. Across the study: Early released data comprised approximately 85 million unique TCRs from HLA-typed donors.

Notes on the study in general: Reported results showed that the classifier diagnosed cytomegalovirus status with high specificity and sensitivity.

The PCR made use of 60 Vbeta and 13 Jbeta primers. Some clones are missing from TCRdb's copy, which holds only in-frame ones; the method was immunoSEQ multiplex PCR. The profile shows 200,000 or so clones, approximately 79% of them singletons. Points on this clone: Its specificity is unknown.

Material: PBMCs. This sequence was found in a man aged 50 or older in good health and CMV-seronegative.

CDR3 loop: CASSYSTGFSNYGYTF. The DNA of the CDR3 is TGTGCCAGCAGTTACTCAACAGGGTTCTCTAACTATGGCTACACCTTC. The chain uses TRBV6-5 and TRBJ1-2, with D maybe TRBD1 (6 bases). This CDR3 region has 16 residues. Germline CDR1 and CDR2: MNHEY and SVGAGI. Trimming took 0 bases from V and 0 from J, leaving 11 bases between them.